This T cell receptor beta chain is drawn from a study of CD8 T cells in ankylosing spondylitis (dated by TCRdb to 2016 to 2017). With respect to the entire study: The study set out to find disease-linked TCR variants by profiling T cell receptor beta repertoires in ankylosing spondylitis patients and healthy donors. The whole study cohort included 85 to 120 healthy donors and some 27 ankylosing spondylitis patients. Peripheral blood was sampled, and synovial fluid was also collected from ankylosing spondylitis patients.

Per the germline V gene, ENHRY is the CDR1 and SYGVKD is the CDR2. Trimming leaves V shorter by 11 bases and J shorter by 1 base, with the junction holding 5 bases beyond the gene matches. From the cysteine up to the phenylalanine, the CDR3 has a length of 13 residues. Only the CDR3 part of the read is kept: 39 bases, read in frame from the first base. Paper-wide results and their limitations: The disease-linked clones showed a CD8+ phenotype and occurred at relatively low frequencies in peripheral blood. The disease-linked clones were reported as significantly enriched in matched synovial fluid samples from ankylosing spondylitis patients. Some TCR beta motif variants had previously been reported in synovial fluid and blood of reactive arthritis patients, which suggested common disease-initiation mechanisms. Blood from ankylosing spondylitis patients appeared to be characterized by a TCR beta motif made up of several highly homologous amino acid variants.

The sequencing machine was an Illumina HiSeq 2500. TCR beta libraries were prepared by quantitative 5'-RACE with molecular barcodes. As for how the authors treated the data: A new computational method based on a probabilistic model of VDJ rearrangement was used to identify disease-linked TCR variants. TCRdb itself trimmed the public reads at Q25 with fastp, ran MiXCR and retained productive beta chains. Identical CDR3 protein sequences are pooled into one entry, listed with their most common genes and DNA. TCRdb's processing, not the authors', yielded these V and J calls. Counted in this sample were approximately 250,000 distinct CDR3 sequences; under 8.5% of them appeared once. Roughly 4.9% of the sample lies in the top ten. This clonotype has ten or more counts. Its antigen target is currently unknown. Base-call qualities are not available, and no considerably larger clone is one nucleotide away.

The TCR was taken from a female donor with ankylosing spondylitis or in good health (not recorded which). Recombination linked TRBV10-3 to TRBJ2-1, with 7 central nucleotides matching TRBD1. Sequencing was carried out using blood, either unsorted or a sorted T cell fraction (not recorded which). The sequence in DNA is TGTGCCTCCAGGGGGAGTTCCTACAATGAGCAGTTCTTC. It encodes CASRGSSYNEQFF.